This TCR beta chain derives from a study of post-analysis software for immune sequencing data. The CDR3 consists of 14 residues. Looked up from germline, CDR1 is DFQATT and CDR2 is SNEGSKA (reference sequence). V lost 3 bases and J lost 3; bases outside the gene matches: 3. As concerns this clonotype: Antigen unknown.

Findings and limits, study-wide: Patients used a few TRBV segments, including TRBV5-6, TRBV5-1 and TRBV20-1, more often than controls. Normalized Chao1 diversity was significantly lower in multiple sclerosis patients than in controls. F measure showed strong co-clustering of same-batch samples.

Unique molecular identifiers featured in each of the TCR beta cDNA libraries. Each CDR3 protein is one row after TCRdb ran MiXCR on the PCR reads. The sample yields almost 700,000 distinct CDR3 sequences, roughly three fifths seen once. The sample taken for sequencing was blood. The source of this sequence is a girl aged 2 to 10 with multiple sclerosis. The rearrangement joins TRBV20-1 to TRBJ2-2; the match to TRBD1 covers 8 bases. CDR3: CSARETGDTGELFF. In nucleotides, the CDR3 is TGCAGTGCTAGGGAGACAGGGGACACCGGGGAGCTGTTTTTT.